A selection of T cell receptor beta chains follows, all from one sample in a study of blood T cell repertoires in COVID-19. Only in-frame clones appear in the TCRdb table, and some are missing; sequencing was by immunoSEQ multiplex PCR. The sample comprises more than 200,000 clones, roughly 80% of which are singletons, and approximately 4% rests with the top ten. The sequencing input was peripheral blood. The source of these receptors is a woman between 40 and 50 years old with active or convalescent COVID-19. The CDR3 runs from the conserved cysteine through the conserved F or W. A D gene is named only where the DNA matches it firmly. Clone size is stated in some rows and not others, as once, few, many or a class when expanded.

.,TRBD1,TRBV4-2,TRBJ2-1,CASSQGKRTGGFDEQFF,TGTGCCAGCAGCCAAGGTAAACGCACAGGGGGTTTCGATGAGCAGTTCTTC
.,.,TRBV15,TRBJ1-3,CATSGPGGSGNTIYF,TGTGCCACCAGCGGACCGGGGGGCTCTGGAAACACCATATATTTT
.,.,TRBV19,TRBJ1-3,CASSQNSGNTIYF,TGTGCCAGTAGTCAGAACTCTGGAAACACCATATATTTT
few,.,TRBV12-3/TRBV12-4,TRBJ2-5,CASSFFPGETQYF,TGTGCCAGCAGTTTTTTCCCGGGAGAGACCCAGTACTTC
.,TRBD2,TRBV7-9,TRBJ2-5,CASSPGLAEETQYF,TGTGCCAGCAGCCCCGGACTAGCCGAAGAGACCCAGTACTTC
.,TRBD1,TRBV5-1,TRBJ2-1,CASSRGQAHNEQFF,TGCGCCAGCAGCAGGGGACAGGCACACAATGAGCAGTTCTTC
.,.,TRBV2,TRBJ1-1,CASSEAESFEAFF,TGTGCCAGCAGTGAAGCCGAGTCATTTGAAGCTTTCTTT
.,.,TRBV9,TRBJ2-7,CASSVGQAPYEQYF,TGTGCCAGCAGCGTAGGCCAGGCCCCCTACGAGCAGTACTTC
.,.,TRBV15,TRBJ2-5,CATSRDRGSQETQYF,TGTGCCACCAGCAGAGATAGGGGGAGCCAAGAGACCCAGTACTTC
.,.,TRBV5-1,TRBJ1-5,CASSLGAGQPQHF,TGCGCCAGCAGCTTGGGGGCAGGTCAGCCCCAGCATTTT
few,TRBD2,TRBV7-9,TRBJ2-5,CASSPRTSGGYDVKTQYF,TGTGCCAGCAGCCCTAGGACTAGCGGGGGATACGATGTAAAGACCCAGTACTTC
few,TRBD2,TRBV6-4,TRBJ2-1,CASRAASGSYNEQFF,TGTGCCAGCAGGGCAGCTAGCGGGTCCTACAATGAGCAGTTCTTC
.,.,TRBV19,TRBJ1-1,CASKRGGDEAFF,TGTGCCAGTAAGAGGGGGGGTGATGAAGCTTTCTTT
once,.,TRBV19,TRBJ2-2,CASSNLGQGGELFF,TGTGCCAGTAGCAACCTGGGGCAAGGCGGGGAGCTGTTTTTT
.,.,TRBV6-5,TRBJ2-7,CASETTASYEQYF,TGTGCCAGCGAAACGACAGCCTCCTACGAGCAGTACTTC
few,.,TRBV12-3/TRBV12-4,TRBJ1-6,CASRGADSPLHF,TGTGCCAGCAGAGGGGCCGATTCACCCCTCCACTTT
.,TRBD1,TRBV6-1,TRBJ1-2,CASSERGREGGGYGYTF,TGTGCCAGCAGTGAAAGGGGTCGGGAAGGGGGCGGCTATGGCTACACCTTC
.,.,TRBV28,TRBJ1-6,CASSNSSPVNSPLHF,TGTGCCAGCAGTAACTCCTCCCCCGTAAATTCACCCCTCCACTTT
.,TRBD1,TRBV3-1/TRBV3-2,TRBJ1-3,CASSQTGVGQGSGNTIYF,TGTGCCAGCAGCCAAACCGGTGTCGGACAGGGCTCTGGAAACACCATATATTTT
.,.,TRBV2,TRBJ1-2,CASLEDGVINYGYTF,TGTGCCAGCTTGGAGGACGGAGTGATCAACTATGGCTACACCTTC
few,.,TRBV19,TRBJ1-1,CASSSMNTEAFF,TGTGCCAGTAGTTCCATGAACACTGAAGCTTTCTTT
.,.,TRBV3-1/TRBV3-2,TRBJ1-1,CASSQVEGGTEAFF,TGTGCCAGCAGCCAGGTGGAGGGGGGGACTGAAGCTTTCTTT
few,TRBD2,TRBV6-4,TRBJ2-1,CASSDSASGGGNEQFF,TGTGCCAGCAGTGACTCGGCTAGCGGGGGGGGTAATGAGCAGTTCTTC
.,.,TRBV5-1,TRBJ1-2,CASSSTSGLDGYTF,TGCGCCAGCAGCTCCACCAGCGGCCTCGATGGCTACACCTTC
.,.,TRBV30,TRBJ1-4,CAWSRRQRQNEKLFF,TGTGCCTGGAGTAGAAGACAGAGACAAAATGAAAAACTGTTTTTT
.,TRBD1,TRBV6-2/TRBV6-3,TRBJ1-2,CASSPTGGGQYGYTF,TGTGCCAGCAGCCCTACAGGGGGAGGACAGTATGGCTACACCTTC
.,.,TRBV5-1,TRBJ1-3,CASSFRLKDTIYF,TGCGCCAGCAGCTTTCGACTAAAGGACACCATATATTTT
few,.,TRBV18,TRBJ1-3,CASSPSTVSGNTIYF,TGTGCCAGCTCACCCTCTACGGTCTCTGGAAACACCATATATTTT
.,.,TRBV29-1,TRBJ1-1,CSVGLGLLNTEAFF,TGCAGCGTAGGCCTGGGGCTTTTGAACACTGAAGCTTTCTTT
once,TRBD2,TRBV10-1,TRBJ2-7,CATSGGGYEQYF,TGCGCCACCTCGGGAGGGGGATACGAGCAGTACTTC
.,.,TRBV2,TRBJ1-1,CASRELNTEAFF,TGTGCCAGCAGGGAGTTGAACACTGAAGCTTTCTTT
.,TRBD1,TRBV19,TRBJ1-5,CASSGTGGNQPQHF,TGTGCCAGTAGTGGGACAGGGGGCAATCAGCCCCAGCATTTT
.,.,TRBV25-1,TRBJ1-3,CASSEGGAGNTIYF,TGTGCCAGCAGTGAGGGGGGGGCTGGAAACACCATATATTTT
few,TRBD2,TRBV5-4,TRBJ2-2,CASSLKLADTGELFF,TGTGCCAGCAGCTTGAAACTAGCGGACACCGGGGAGCTGTTTTTT
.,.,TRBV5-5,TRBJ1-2,CASSLDLRVNYGYTF,TGTGCCAGCAGCTTGGATCTCAGGGTTAACTATGGCTACACCTTC
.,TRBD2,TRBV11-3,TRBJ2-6,CASSPTSGWANVLTF,TGTGCCAGCAGCCCAACTAGCGGGTGGGCCAACGTCCTGACTTTC
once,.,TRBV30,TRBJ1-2,CAWRGGWTPGTF,TGTGCCTGGAGGGGGGGATGGACCCCGGGCACCTTC
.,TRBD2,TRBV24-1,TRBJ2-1,CATSDHSGGATEQFF,TGTGCCACCAGTGATCACAGCGGGGGGGCCACTGAGCAGTTCTTC
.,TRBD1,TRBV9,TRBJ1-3,CASSVETGLANTIYF,TGTGCCAGCAGCGTAGAGACAGGGCTCGCAAACACCATATATTTT
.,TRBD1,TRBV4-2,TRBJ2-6,CASSLQQGLRTGANVLTF,TGTGCCAGCAGCCTACAACAGGGGCTTAGGACTGGGGCCAACGTCCTGACTTTC
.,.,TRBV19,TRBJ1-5,CASSIDRTAFGNQPQHF,TGTGCCAGTAGTATAGATCGGACAGCCTTCGGCAATCAGCCCCAGCATTTT